These T cell receptor beta chains were read from a single sample in a study of response to subunit inactivated influenza vaccine. Each CDR3 protein is one row after TCRdb ran MiXCR on the RT-PCR reads. This sample has 500,000 to 600,000 distinct CDR3 sequences; less than 8% occur once, and the top ten carry 10% to 15%. The specimen was PBMCs from blood, collected about 24 months after vaccination. The receptors come from a man aged 45 to 70 who received an inactivated influenza vaccine. Each CDR3 is given with its conserved first and last residue. The D gene is left open where the match is weak. Clone size is not always given. Where it is, it says once, few, many or a class for expanded clones.

-,TRBD1,TRBV5-4,TRBJ2-1,CASSSTGSNEQFF,TGTGCCAGCAGCTCGACAGGGTCCAATGAGCAGTTCTTC
many,-,TRBV20-1,TRBJ2-3,CSARSLQAAVTDTQYF,TGCAGTGCTAGGTCCCTTCAGGCGGCTGTCACAGATACGCAGTATTTT
few,-,TRBV11-2,TRBJ1-5,CASSFSAGWPQHF,TGTGCCAGCAGCTTCTCGGCGGGGTGGCCCCAGCATTTT
few,TRBD1,TRBV12-3/TRBV12-4,TRBJ1-1,CASSDIQGVDTEAFF,TGTGCCAGCAGTGATATACAGGGGGTGGACACTGAAGCTTTCTTT
many,TRBD1,TRBV5-6,TRBJ1-1,CASSLRMGQVAEAFF,TGTGCCAGCAGCTTGCGCATGGGACAGGTCGCTGAAGCTTTCTTT
few,-,TRBV4-1,TRBJ2-3,CASSQVAGRTTDTQYF,TGCGCCAGCAGCCAAGTGGCGGGGAGAACAACAGATACGCAGTATTTT
few,-,TRBV14,TRBJ2-2,CASSQLRSGELFF,TGTGCCAGCAGCCAACTGAGGTCCGGGGAGCTGTTTTTT
many,-,TRBV7-8,TRBJ2-5,CASSSVRIVQETQYF,TGTGCCAGCAGCTCGGTTCGTATAGTACAAGAGACCCAGTACTTC
-,-,TRBV14,TRBJ1-2,CASSQDPGPYGYTF,TGTGCCAGCAGCCAAGACCCAGGACCCTATGGCTACACCTTC
-,-,TRBV6-5,TRBJ1-1,CASSYASPNTEAFF,TGTGCCAGCAGTTACGCCTCCCCGAACACTGAAGCTTTCTTT
few,TRBD1,TRBV20-1,TRBJ2-7,CSRGTGATYEQYF,TGCAGCCGTGGGACAGGGGCGACCTACGAGCAGTACTTC
few,-,TRBV15,TRBJ1-3,CATSRGYEAFSGNTIYF,TGTGCCACCAGCAGAGGGTACGAGGCTTTCTCTGGAAACACCATATATTTT
few,TRBD1,TRBV6-5,TRBJ1-1,CASRAQGAEAFF,TGTGCCAGCAGAGCACAGGGGGCTGAAGCTTTCTTT
many,-,TRBV10-3,TRBJ1-5,CAISEGGNQPQHF,TGTGCCATCAGTGAAGGGGGCAATCAGCCCCAGCATTTT
-,-,TRBV4-2,TRBJ2-1,CASSQESGDSYNEQFF,TGTGCCAGCAGCCAAGAGAGCGGAGACTCCTACAATGAGCAGTTCTTC